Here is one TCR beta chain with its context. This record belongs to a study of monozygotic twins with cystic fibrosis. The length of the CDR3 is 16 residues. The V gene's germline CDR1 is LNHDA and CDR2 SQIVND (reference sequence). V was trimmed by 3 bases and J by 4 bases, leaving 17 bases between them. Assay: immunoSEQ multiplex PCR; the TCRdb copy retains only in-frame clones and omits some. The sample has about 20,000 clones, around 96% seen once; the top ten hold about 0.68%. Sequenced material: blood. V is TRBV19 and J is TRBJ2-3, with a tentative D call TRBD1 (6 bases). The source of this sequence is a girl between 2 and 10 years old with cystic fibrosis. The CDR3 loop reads CASSMGAGPHADTQYF. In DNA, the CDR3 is TGTGCCAGTAGTATGGGGGCCGGGCCGCACGCAGATACGCAGTATTTT.